Below, 30 T cell receptor beta chains from the same sample are listed, as sequenced in a study of T cell repertoires in cytomegalovirus infection. TCRdb re-derived calls from the reads in MiXCR, one entry per CDR3 protein. Of 600,000 to 700,000 distinct CDR3 sequences in the sample, approximately 33% were seen once. Their cognate antigens are unknown. Specimen: cultured PBMCs, collected from culture after CMV antigen stimulation. Receptors originate from a human donor in good health (CMV status not recorded). Some clones in this sample may be carry-over from other donors' samples.

This chain uses TRBV7-8 with TRBJ2-7; possibly TRBD2 for D (5 bases). Trimming removed 5 bases from V and 5 bases from J, with 22 bases in between. The length of the CDR3 is 16 residues. Germline CDR1 and CDR2: SGHVS and FQNEAQ. CDR3 protein: CASSPGRGFRENEQYF. The CDR3 nucleotides are TGTGCCAGCAGCCCCGGTCGGGGTTTTAGAGAGAACGAGCAGTACTTC. Full variable domain (outside the CDR3, taken from reference TRBV7-8 and TRBJ2-7): GAGVSQSPRYKVAKRGQDVALRCDPISGHVSLFWYQQALGQGPEFLTYFQNEAQLDKSGLPSDRFFAERPEGSVSTLKIQRTQQEDSAVYLCASSPGRGFRENEQYFGPGTRLTVT.

The rearrangement joins TRBV15 to TRBJ1-1; D uncertain. Germline assignment: CDR1 LNHNV and CDR2 YYDKDF (reference sequence). The CDR3 spans 13 residues. Trimming left V 1 base short and J 6 bases short, with 9 bases between. DNA of the CDR3: TGTGCCACCAGCAGAGTTGGGTATTCTGAAGCTTTCTTT. Its protein product is CATSRVGYSEAFF.

The sample holds one count of this clonotype. This sequence joins TRBV20-1 and TRBJ2-1, with 9 bases lining up with TRBD2. The trim removed 5 bases at V and 7 bases at J, leaving 9 bases unmatched. Germline CDR1 and CDR2: DFQATT and SNEGSKA (reference sequence). The CDR3 consists of 14 residues. CDR3 sequence: CSAQSGGPGNEQFF. CDR3 DNA: TGCAGTGCTCAAAGCGGGGGGCCAGGGAATGAGCAGTTCTTC.

A single count supports this clonotype. The V gene is TRBV6-5, the J gene TRBJ2-7; D is uncertain. CDR1 MNHEY and CDR2 SVGAGI come from the germline V gene. There are 14 residues in the CDR3. Trimming shortened V by 2 bases and J by 1 base, and 9 bases separated the two germline ends. CDR3 sequence reads: CASSYGSGSYEQYF. Here the CDR3 DNA reads TGTGCCAGCAGTTACGGGTCCGGGTCCTACGAGCAGTACTTC.

There are a few counts of this clonotype. J is TRBJ2-2 and V is TRBV7-9; no firm D call. The CDR3 covers 14 residues. Germline loops: CDR1 SEHNR, CDR2 FQNEAQ (reference sequence). Deletions cut 0 bases from V and 7 bases from J, with 9 bases between. CDR3 region: CASSLAPNDGELFF. CDR3 nucleotide sequence: TGTGCCAGCAGCTTAGCGCCAAACGACGGGGAGCTGTTTTTT.

This sequence joins TRBV29-1 and TRBJ2-5, with D perhaps TRBD1 (6 bases). This CDR3 comprises 14 residues. Between the trimmed V and J ends, which lost 0 bases and 3 bases, there was a span of 11 bases. CDR1 SQVTM and CDR2 ANQGSEA come from the germline V gene. The CDR3 here is CSVEDLAGEETQYF. The CDR3 nucleotides are TGCAGCGTTGAAGACTTGGCAGGGGAAGAGACCCAGTACTTC.

This clonotype was seen a single time. The chain carries TRBV20-1 and TRBJ2-5, with D perhaps given as TRBD1 or TRBD2 (5 bases each). Per the germline V gene, CDR1 is DFQATT and CDR2 is SNEGSKA (reference sequence). The V end lost 6 bases, the J end lost 3 bases, and 11 bases lay between the germline ends. This CDR3 is 12 amino acids long. For the CDR3, the DNA is TGCAGTGCCGGGGTAGGGGAAGAGACCCAGTACTTC. It codes for CSAGVGEETQYF.

J is TRBJ2-7 and V is TRBV7-2, with TRBD2 as a possible D gene (6 bases). The V gene lost 4 bases and the J gene lost 3 bases, with 19 bases spanning the gap. The CDR3 has 16 residues. The V gene's germline CDR1 is SGHTA and CDR2 FQGNSA. The CDR3 spells CASSSPLAGTHYEQYF. CDR3 coding DNA: TGTGCCAGCAGCTCCCCTCTGGCGGGGACCCACTACGAGCAGTACTTC. The whole variable domain, remainder taken from reference TRBV7-2 and TRBJ2-7, is GAGVSQSPSNKVTEKGKDVELRCDPISGHTALYWYRQSLGQGLEFLIYFQGNSAPDKSGLPSDRFSAERTGGSVSTLTIQRTQQEDSAVYLCASSSPLAGTHYEQYFGPGTRLTVT.

The chain employs TRBV7-2 and TRBJ2-2, with TRBD1 identical over 7 bases. CDR1 SGHTA and CDR2 FQGNSA come from the germline V gene. J was trimmed by 6 bases and V by 2 bases; bases with no gene match: 3. The CDR3 has 14 amino acids. As DNA, the CDR3 is TGTGCCAGCAGCTTAAGGGGGCAGGCCGGGGAGCTGTTTTTT. This gives the protein CASSLRGQAGELFF.

J is TRBJ2-2 and V is TRBV6-1; perhaps TRBD1 as D (6 bases). The V end lost 8 bases, the J end lost 7 bases, and 14 bases lay between the germline ends. The CDR3 covers 13 residues. The V gene's germline CDR1 is MNHNS and CDR2 SASEGT. The CDR3 region has the DNA TGTGCCAGCCGTGGGACACGCGGCGGGGAGCTGTTTTTT. Amino acid sequence: CASRGTRGGELFF.

The rearrangement uses TRBV24-1 and TRBJ2-5; D call uncertain. The CDR3 totals 15 residues. The V gene's germline CDR1 is KGHDR and CDR2 SFDVKD. Deletions cut 1 base from V and 5 bases from J, with 13 bases between. In DNA form, the CDR3 reads TGTGCCACCAGTGATTTTAAAGGCGGAGCGGAGACCCAGTACTTC. Translation gives CATSDFKGGAETQYF.

The CDR3: CASRLITDTQYF. The CDR3 nucleotides are TGTGCTAGTCGCCTCATCACAGATACGCAGTATTTT. The chain uses TRBV12-5 and TRBJ2-3; D call uncertain. The CDR3 sequence is 12 residues long. Germline V gene lookup returns CDR1 LGHNT and CDR2 FRNRAP. V lost 8 bases and J lost 2, with 8 bases in between.

There are a few counts of this clonotype. V gene TRBV6-6 combines with J gene TRBJ2-2; TRBD2 matches 14 bases. CDR3 length: 16 residues. J lost 6 bases, V lost 4 bases, and 4 bases had no gene match. CDR1 MNHNY and CDR2 SVGAGI come from the germline V gene (reference sequence). In DNA, the CDR3 is TGTGCCAGCAGTTCGGGACTAGCGGGAGTAGCCGGGGAGCTGTTTTTT. It specifies CASSSGLAGVAGELFF.

This chain uses TRBV2 with TRBJ2-2; 9 bases are a match to TRBD1. This CDR3 has 17 residues. Trimming took 2 bases from V and 6 from J; bases not matched to a gene: 10. Per germline, CDR1 SNHLY and CDR2 FYNNEI. CDR3 amino acids: CASSESRGDRVSGELFF. DNA for the CDR3: TGTGCCAGCAGTGAATCCCGCGGGGACAGGGTATCCGGGGAGCTGTTTTTT.

The table lists this clonotype with many counts. The rearrangement links TRBV7-9 to TRBJ2-1; D remains ambiguous. The CDR3 is made up of 13 amino acids. Trimming took off 0 bases at V and 7 bases at J, with 7 bases between the two ends. Germline-derived CDR1 and CDR2 are SEHNR and FQNEAQ (reference sequence). The CDR3 protein is CASSLAQWNEQFF. CDR3 DNA: TGTGCCAGCAGCTTAGCGCAATGGAATGAGCAGTTCTTC.

This clonotype was observed a few times. CDR3 in DNA: TGTGCCAGCAGCTTAGGGGGGGTGAAGTCAGATACGCAGTATTTT. Translated, it gives CASSLGGVKSDTQYF. The chain joins TRBV7-2 to TRBJ2-3; TRBD2 is a possible D gene (6 bases). The CDR3 is 15 amino acids. CDR1 and CDR2 (germline): SGHTA, FQGNSA. Trimming took 1 base from V and 4 from J, leaving 12 bases between them.

This clonotype was seen a few times. The rearrangement links TRBV20-1 to TRBJ2-7; D is perhaps TRBD2 (6 bases). The V end was cut by 1 base, the J end by 3 bases, with 31 bases between. Germline CDR1 DFQATT, CDR2 SNEGSKA (reference sequence). The CDR3 is 20 amino acids. CDR3 loop: CSARGKWGVPLSGAYYEQYF. The CDR3 DNA reads TGCAGTGCTAGAGGGAAATGGGGGGTACCACTCTCGGGCGCCTACTACGAGCAGTACTTC.

J is TRBJ2-1 and V is TRBV7-2, with a tentative D call TRBD1 (6 bases). This CDR3 has 18 amino acids. The germline CDR1 and CDR2 sequences are SGHTA and FQGNSA. Trimming shortened V by 5 bases and J by 2 bases, and 22 bases separated the two germline ends. The chain's CDR3 is CASSRTIAQGDPYNEQFF. The CDR3 nucleotides are TGTGCCAGCAGCCGAACCATAGCACAGGGAGATCCCTACAATGAGCAGTTCTTC. Variable domain in full (rest from reference TRBV7-2 and TRBJ2-1): GAGVSQSPSNKVTEKGKDVELRCDPISGHTALYWYRQSLGQGLEFLIYFQGNSAPDKSGLPSDRFSAERTGGSVSTLTIQRTQQEDSAVYLCASSRTIAQGDPYNEQFFGPGTRLTVL.

This clonotype has only a few counts. This chain links TRBV7-6 with TRBJ2-1, with TRBD1 identical over 8 bases. The germline V gene has CDR1 SGHVS and CDR2 FNYEAQ. The CDR3 has 17 residues. The J segment lost 3 bases and the V segment lost 5 bases, leaving 12 bases of the junction unmatched. The CDR3 sequence is CASSGLMDRAGYNEQFF. CDR3 nucleotide sequence: TGTGCCAGCAGCGGCCTGATGGACAGGGCGGGCTACAATGAGCAGTTCTTC.

This clonotype showed up just a few times. This chain joins TRBV7-8 and TRBJ2-7; D is possibly TRBD1 or TRBD2 (5 bases each). Germline values: CDR1 SGHVS, CDR2 FQNEAQ. Trimming removed 5 bases from V and 5 bases from J, with 10 bases in between. The CDR3 runs 12 residues. The CDR3 sequence is CASSPMGDEQYF. CDR3 DNA: TGTGCCAGCAGCCCTATGGGGGACGAGCAGTACTTC.

The chain combines TRBV20-1 with TRBJ2-7, with D perhaps TRBD2 (6 bases). Germline V CDR1 and CDR2: DFQATT, SNEGSKA (reference sequence). The germline V and J ends were trimmed by 3 bases and 9 bases, with 15 bases remaining between them. The CDR3 consists of 12 residues. The CDR3 here is CSASGGLLGQYF. CDR3 DNA: TGCAGTGCTAGCGGGGGTCTGCTTGGGCAGTACTTC.

The CDR3 protein is CASSKDRYSNQPQHF. As DNA, the CDR3 is TGTGCCAGTAGTAAAGACAGATATAGCAATCAGCCCCAGCATTTT. This chain uses TRBV19 with TRBJ1-5; tentative D call: TRBD1 (5 bases). The CDR3 totals 15 residues. V was pared by 4 bases and J by 0 bases, with 10 bases between. Germline V lookup: CDR1 LNHDA, CDR2 SQIVND (reference sequence).

This clonotype appeared many times. The rearrangement links TRBV7-2 to TRBJ1-6; the D gene is possibly TRBD1 (6 bases). The V end lost 5 bases, the J end lost 13 bases, and 18 bases lay between the germline ends. CDR1 and CDR2 from the germline V gene are SGHTA and FQGNSA. The CDR3 has 14 residues. This CDR3 reads CASSPSSTGRPLHF. DNA for the CDR3: TGTGCCAGCAGCCCAAGCTCGACAGGCCGGCCCCTCCACTTT.

V and J are TRBV11-2 and TRBJ2-3; 8 bases match TRBD2. CDR3 length: 16 amino acids. The germline CDR1 and CDR2 sequences are SGHAT and FQNNGV. Unmatched junction bases numbered 14, after V lost 5 bases and J lost 7 bases. The CDR3 DNA sequence: TGTGCCAGCAGCACGATCATTGGCGGGGGGCGGAATACGCAGTATTTT. This translates into CASSTIIGGGRNTQYF. Complete variable domain (other parts from reference TRBV11-2 and TRBJ2-3): EAGVAQSPRYKIIEKRQSVAFWCNPISGHATLYWYQQILGQGPKLLIQFQNNGVVDDSQLPKDRFSAERLKGVDSTLKIQPAKLEDSAVYLCASSTIIGGGRNTQYFGPGTRLTVL.

This rearrangement joins TRBV7-6 to TRBJ2-7, with 8 bases aligning to TRBD2. Germline V gene data show CDR1 as SGHVS and CDR2 as FNYEAQ. There are 15 residues in the CDR3. V was clipped by 2 bases and J by 3 bases; unmatched bases: 6. The CDR3 sequence: CASSLTSGNFYEQYF. The CDR3 DNA sequence: TGTGCCAGCAGCTTAACTAGCGGAAACTTCTACGAGCAGTACTTC.

This clonotype was counted between two and nine times. One end of the junction does not line up with germline, which may come from a read error. This sequence joins TRBV10-3 and TRBJ2-7; D gene unclear. The CDR3 is 13 residues long. The germline V gene has CDR1 ENHRY and CDR2 SYGVKD. The CDR3: CAVSTGAFLEQYF. Here the CDR3 DNA reads TGTGCCGTCAGCACTGGAGCGTTTTTGGAGCAGTACTTC.

This clonotype was recorded at least ten times. The rearrangement uses TRBV7-8 and TRBJ2-3; 11 bases line up with TRBD2. V lost 1 base and J lost 3; bases outside the gene matches: 6. The CDR3 spans 17 residues. CDR1 and CDR2 (germline): SGHVS, FQNEAQ. CDR3 nucleotides: TGTGCCAGCAGCTTAGACGAGACTAGCGGGGTGACAGATACGCAGTATTTT. Its translation: CASSLDETSGVTDTQYF.

This clonotype was found a few times. This rearrangement joins TRBV7-8 to TRBJ2-1; TRBD2 agrees at 7 bases. CDR1 is SGHVS, CDR2 FQNEAQ, per germline. This CDR3 comprises 14 residues. The ends lost 3 bases at V and 6 bases at J; junction bases unmatched: 5. DNA of the CDR3: TGTGCCAGCAGCTTCAGCGGGGATTTCAATGAGCAGTTCTTC. Protein sequence: CASSFSGDFNEQFF.

This clonotype was counted a few times. The chain recombines TRBV4-3 with TRBJ1-1, with 7 bases lining up with TRBD1. Germline CDR1 is LGHNA and CDR2 is YSLEER. Germline trimming cut 3 bases from V and 4 bases from J; bases unmatched to any gene: 2. This CDR3 has 13 residues. CDR3 sequence: CASSHRGSTEAFF. In nucleotides, the CDR3 is TGCGCCAGCAGCCACAGGGGGAGCACTGAAGCTTTCTTT.

This clonotype was picked up a small number of times. The V call is TRBV19, the J call TRBJ1-1, with unresolved D. CDR1 and CDR2 from the germline V gene are LNHDA and SQIVND (reference sequence). V was shortened by 7 bases and J by 10 bases, with 13 bases between the two germline ends. This CDR3 has 11 residues. The CDR3 here is CASTSELRAFF. CDR3 in DNA: TGTGCCAGTACGTCTGAACTCAGAGCTTTCTTT.